This entry lists 19 T cell receptor beta chains sequenced from one sample in a study of cytomegalovirus exposure and HLA in healthy donors. The PCR made use of 60 Vbeta and 13 Jbeta primers. Generated by immunoSEQ multiplex PCR, the TCRdb table keeps only in-frame clones and is missing some. The profile shows nearly 80,000 clones, 65% to 85% of them singletons. The sample was PBMCs. The receptors come from a woman in her forties in good health and CMV-seropositive.

The chain links TRBV15 to TRBJ2-6; D is perhaps TRBD2 (6 bases). The CDR3 loop spans 16 amino acids. The V gene lost 3 bases and the J gene lost 0 bases, with 9 bases spanning the gap. The V gene's germline CDR1 is LNHNV and CDR2 YYDKDF (reference sequence). The CDR3 region has the DNA TGTGCCACCAGCAGGGGGGGTAACTCTGGGGCCAACGTCCTGACTTTC. Protein sequence: CATSRGGNSGANVLTF.

The chain couples TRBV30 to TRBJ2-2, with D possibly matching TRBD2 (6 bases). Per germline, CDR1 GTSNPN and CDR2 SVGIG (reference sequence). Trimming pared 4 bases from V and 0 bases from J, leaving 9 bases between. The CDR3 has 14 amino acids. CDR3 in DNA: TGTGCCTGGAAGGCGGGGACGAACACCGGGGAGCTGTTTTTT. It translates to CAWKAGTNTGELFF.

This clone was seen only once. The chain has TRBV4-1 and TRBJ2-7, with 7 bases aligning to TRBD1. The length of the CDR3 is 16 residues. Unmatched junction bases numbered 8, after V lost 0 bases and J lost 3 bases. Germline V CDR1 and CDR2: MGHRA, YSYEKL. The CDR3 spells CASSQEKGGAVYEQYF. As DNA, the CDR3 is TGCGCCAGCAGCCAAGAGAAAGGGGGCGCGGTCTACGAGCAGTACTTC.

This clone was seen only a few times. The chain employs TRBV19 and TRBJ2-7, with 8 bases aligning to TRBD1. V gave up 3 bases and J gave up 5 bases; unmatched junction bases: 9. CDR3 size: 15 residues. From germline, CDR1 is LNHDA and CDR2 SQIVND (reference sequence). The DNA for the CDR3 is TGTGCCAGTAGTATCTTTCAGGGGGCGACGGACGAGCAGTACTTC. Protein product: CASSIFQGATDEQYF.

The sample holds a few counts of this clone. This chain joins TRBV1 and TRBJ2-5; TRBD2, as called in the table, went unchecked against the DNA. TRBV1 represents a pseudogene. The CDR3 loop spans 15 amino acids. CDR3: CTSSQASGCQETQYF. CDR3 DNA sequence: TGCACCAGCAGCCAAGCTAGCGGGTGCCAAGAGACCCAGTACTTC.

The rearrangement joins TRBV6-6 to TRBJ1-1, with 9 bases aligning to TRBD1. Germline CDR1 reads MNHNY; CDR2 reads SVGAGI (reference sequence). CDR3 length: 16 amino acids. V lost 2 bases to trimming and J lost 3 bases; unmatched junction nucleotides: 7. CDR3 sequence reads: CASSYALTGGYTEAFF. The CDR3, as DNA: TGTGCCAGCAGTTACGCCTTGACAGGGGGGTACACTGAAGCTTTCTTT.

The gene calls are TRBV4-1 and TRBJ2-3; 9 bases align to TRBD1. Germline-derived CDR1 and CDR2 are MGHRA and YSYEKL. The V segment lost 0 bases and the J segment 0 bases; nucleotides outside the gene matches: 4. The CDR3 spans 17 residues. The CDR3 DNA is TGCGCCAGCAGCCAAGAAGGGACAGGGACTAGCACAGATACGCAGTATTTT. Amino acids: CASSQEGTGTSTDTQYF.

A few counts support this clone. V is TRBV5-1 and J is TRBJ1-2, with D maybe TRBD1 (5 bases). Germline V gives CDR1 SGHRS, CDR2 YFSETQ. This CDR3 is built from 18 residues. V lost 3 bases, J lost 6 bases, and 27 bases lay in between. The CDR3 here is CASSSRFSPGLMLNGYTF. CDR3 coding DNA: TGCGCCAGCAGCTCACGCTTTAGTCCGGGACTGATGCTCAATGGCTACACCTTC.

This clone was observed once. The CDR3 nucleotides read TGCGCCAGCAGCTCAGGACAGGGAAACACTGAAGCTTTCTTT. Encoded protein: CASSSGQGNTEAFF. The gene calls are TRBV5-1 and TRBJ1-1, with TRBD1 matching over 8 bases. Germline V lookup: CDR1 SGHRS, CDR2 YFSETQ. CDR3 length: 14 residues. V shed 3 bases and J 2 bases; nucleotides not matched to a gene: 3.

This clone was observed a single time. The CDR3 sequence: CASSLSGGLYNQPQHF. The CDR3 nucleotides read TGTGCCAGCAGCTTGTCCGGGGGACTTTACAATCAGCCCCAGCATTTT. The chain combines TRBV5-6 with TRBJ1-5, with a weak D call TRBD1 (5 bases). The CDR3 length is 16 residues. Trimming left V 1 base short and J 3 bases short, with 14 bases between. Germline V lookup: CDR1 SGHDT, CDR2 YYEEEE.

The rearrangement joins TRBV25-1 to TRBJ2-5, with D uncertain. CDR1 MGHDK and CDR2 SYGVNS come from the germline V gene. V lost 4 bases and J lost 14, with 23 bases in between. The CDR3 is 14 amino acids. CDR3 in DNA: TGTGCCAGCAGTGTTCATCCAGTTCAGGCCAAAATCTACTTC. This gives the protein CASSVHPVQAKIYF. Drawing the rest from reference TRBV25-1 and TRBJ2-5, the complete variable domain is EADIYQTPRYLVIGTGKKITLECSQTMGHDKMYWYQQDPGMELHLIHYSYGVNSTEKGDLSSESTVSRIRTEHFPLTLESARPSHTSQYLCASSVHPVQAKIYFGPGTRLLVL.

The rearrangement joins TRBV2 to TRBJ2-1, with 8 positions matching TRBD1. This CDR3 contains 15 residues. The V segment lost 6 bases and the J segment 8 bases; nucleotides outside the gene matches: 12. The V gene's germline CDR1 is SNHLY and CDR2 FYNNEI. CDR3 coding DNA: TGTGCCAGCAGAATACAGGGGGTAGTCGTCGATGAGCAGTTCTTC. Its protein is CASRIQGVVVDEQFF. Full variable domain (missing parts from reference TRBV2 and TRBJ2-1): EPEVTQTPSHQVTQMGQEVILRCVPISNHLYFYWYRQILGQKVEFLVSFYNNEISEKSEIFDDQFSVERPDGSNFTLKIRSTKLEDSAMYFCASRIQGVVVDEQFFGPGTRLTVL.

The chain uses TRBV7-9 and TRBJ2-7; 7 nucleotides line up with TRBD1. CDR1 is SEHNR and CDR2 is FQNEAQ in the germline V gene (reference sequence). The CDR3 extends over 15 amino acids. V lost 5 bases to trimming and J lost 2 bases; unmatched junction nucleotides: 9. CDR3 in amino acids: CASSPMGQPPYEQYF. CDR3 nucleotide sequence: TGTGCCAGCAGCCCTATGGGACAGCCCCCCTACGAGCAGTACTTC.

The genes are TRBV6-5 and TRBJ1-5; weak D call: TRBD1 (5 bases). The CDR3 extends over 15 amino acids. Germline V gene sequence: CDR1 MNHEY, CDR2 SVGAGI. Trimming left V 5 bases short and J 0 bases short, with 11 bases between. The CDR3 DNA is TGTGCCAGCAGTCCCAGGGCTTATAGCAATCAGCCCCAGCATTTT. It specifies CASSPRAYSNQPQHF.

V gene TRBV5-1 combines with J gene TRBJ1-1; no clear D. CDR1 and CDR2 (germline): SGHRS, YFSETQ. The V gene lost 7 bases and the J gene lost 1 base, with 17 bases spanning the gap. The CDR3 is made up of 15 amino acids. The CDR3 DNA reads TGCGCCAGCGGCATCGCCGGCACGGGGAACACTGAAGCTTTCTTT. This translates into CASGIAGTGNTEAFF. Looking up the rest from reference TRBV5-1 and TRBJ1-1 gives the full variable domain: KAGVTQTPRYLIKTRGQQVTLSCSPISGHRSVSWYQQTPGQGLQFLFEYFSETQRNKGNFPGRFSGRQFSNSRSEMNVSTLELGDSALYLCASGIAGTGNTEAFFGQGTRLTVV.

CDR3 sequence reads: CASSLRGGLFRSSYEQYF. In DNA, the CDR3 is TGTGCCAGCAGCTTGCGCGGGGGTTTATTCCGTAGCTCCTACGAGCAGTACTTC. The J gene is TRBJ2-7, the V gene TRBV5-5, with 7 bases that match TRBD2. Per the germline V gene, CDR1 is SGHKS and CDR2 is YYEKEE (reference sequence). The junction had 13 bases not matched to a gene; V was cut back by 1 base and J by 0 bases. The CDR3 loop spans 18 amino acids.

The chain recombines TRBV7-6 with TRBJ2-3; weak D call: TRBD1 (5 bases). Germline CDR1 and CDR2: SGHVS and FNYEAQ. The V and J ends lost 3 bases and 0 bases respectively, with 7 bases between them. CDR3 size: 14 residues. CDR3 protein: CASSLDMSTDTQYF. Here the CDR3 DNA reads TGTGCCAGCAGCTTGGACATGAGCACAGATACGCAGTATTTT.

The chain links TRBV18 to TRBJ2-1, with D uncertain. CDR3 length: 11 amino acids. Trimming pared 6 bases from V and 10 bases from J, leaving 10 bases between. Germline CDR1 and CDR2: KGHSH and LQKENI. The CDR3: CASSRAGEQFF. Here the CDR3 DNA reads TGTGCCAGCTCGCGAGCAGGCGAGCAGTTCTTC.

V gene TRBV19 combines with J gene TRBJ1-5; the match to TRBD1 covers 9 bases. V lost 5 bases and J lost 5; bases outside the gene matches: 16. The CDR3 contains 18 residues. Germline lookup yields CDR1 LNHDA and CDR2 SQIVND (reference sequence). This chain's CDR3 is CASSPRITGGLIDQPQHF. CDR3 DNA: TGTGCCAGTAGTCCCCGAATCACAGGGGGCCTAATCGATCAGCCCCAGCATTTT. The full variable domain, in which reference TRBV19 and TRBJ1-5 provide the parts outside the CDR3, is DGGITQSPKYLFRKEGQNVTLSCEQNLNHDAMYWYRQDPGQGLRLIYYSQIVNDFQKGDIAEGYSVSREKKESFPLTVTSAQKNPTAFYLCASSPRITGGLIDQPQHFGDGTRLSIL.